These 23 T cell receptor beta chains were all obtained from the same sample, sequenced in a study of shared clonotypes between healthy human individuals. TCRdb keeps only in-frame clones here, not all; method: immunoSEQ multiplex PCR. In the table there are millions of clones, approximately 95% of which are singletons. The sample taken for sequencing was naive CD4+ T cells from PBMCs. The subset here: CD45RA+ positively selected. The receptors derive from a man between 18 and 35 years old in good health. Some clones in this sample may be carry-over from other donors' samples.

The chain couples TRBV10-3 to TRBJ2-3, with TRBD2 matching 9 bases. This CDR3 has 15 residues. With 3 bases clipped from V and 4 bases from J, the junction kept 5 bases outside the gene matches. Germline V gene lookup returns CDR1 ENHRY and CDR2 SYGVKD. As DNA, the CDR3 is TGTGCCATCAGTGACCAGCGGGAGGTCCCAGATACGCAGTATTTT. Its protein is CAISDQREVPDTQYF.

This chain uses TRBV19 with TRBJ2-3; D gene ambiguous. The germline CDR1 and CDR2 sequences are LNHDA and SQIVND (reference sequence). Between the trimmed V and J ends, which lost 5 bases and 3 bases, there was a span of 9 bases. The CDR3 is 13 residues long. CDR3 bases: TGTGCCAGTAGTCTCACTGTTACAGATACGCAGTATTTT. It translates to CASSLTVTDTQYF.

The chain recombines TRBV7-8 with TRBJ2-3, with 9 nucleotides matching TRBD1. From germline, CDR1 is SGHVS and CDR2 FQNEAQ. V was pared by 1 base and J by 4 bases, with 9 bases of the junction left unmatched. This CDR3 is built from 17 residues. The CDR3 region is CASSLEGQGFVPDTQYF. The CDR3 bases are TGTGCCAGCAGCTTAGAGGGACAGGGCTTCGTTCCAGATACGCAGTATTTT. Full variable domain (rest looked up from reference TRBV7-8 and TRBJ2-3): GAGVSQSPRYKVAKRGQDVALRCDPISGHVSLFWYQQALGQGPEFLTYFQNEAQLDKSGLPSDRFFAERPEGSVSTLKIQRTQQEDSAVYLCASSLEGQGFVPDTQYFGPGTRLTVL.

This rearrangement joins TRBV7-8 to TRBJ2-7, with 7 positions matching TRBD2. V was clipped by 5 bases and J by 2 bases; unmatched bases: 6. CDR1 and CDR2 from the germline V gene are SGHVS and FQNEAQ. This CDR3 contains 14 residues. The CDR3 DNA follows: TGTGCCAGCAGCCGCCCGGGGGGAGCCTACGAGCAGTACTTC. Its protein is CASSRPGGAYEQYF. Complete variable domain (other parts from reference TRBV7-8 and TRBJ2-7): GAGVSQSPRYKVAKRGQDVALRCDPISGHVSLFWYQQALGQGPEFLTYFQNEAQLDKSGLPSDRFFAERPEGSVSTLKIQRTQQEDSAVYLCASSRPGGAYEQYFGPGTRLTVT.

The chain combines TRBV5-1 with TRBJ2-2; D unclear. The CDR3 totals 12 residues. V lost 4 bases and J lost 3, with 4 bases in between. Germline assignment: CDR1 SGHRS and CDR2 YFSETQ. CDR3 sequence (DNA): TGCGCCAGCAGCCAGGACACCGGGGAGCTGTTTTTT. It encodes CASSQDTGELFF. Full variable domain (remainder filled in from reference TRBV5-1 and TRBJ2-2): KAGVTQTPRYLIKTRGQQVTLSCSPISGHRSVSWYQQTPGQGLQFLFEYFSETQRNKGNFPGRFSGRQFSNSRSEMNVSTLELGDSALYLCASSQDTGELFFGEGSRLTVL.

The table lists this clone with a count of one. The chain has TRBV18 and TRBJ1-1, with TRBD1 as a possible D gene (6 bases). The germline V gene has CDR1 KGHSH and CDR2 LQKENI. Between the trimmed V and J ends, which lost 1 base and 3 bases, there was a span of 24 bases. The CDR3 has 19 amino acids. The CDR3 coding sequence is TGTGCCAGCTCACCACTCATCACAGGGATGGGTCTGGTGTACACTGAAGCTTTCTTT. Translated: CASSPLITGMGLVYTEAFF.

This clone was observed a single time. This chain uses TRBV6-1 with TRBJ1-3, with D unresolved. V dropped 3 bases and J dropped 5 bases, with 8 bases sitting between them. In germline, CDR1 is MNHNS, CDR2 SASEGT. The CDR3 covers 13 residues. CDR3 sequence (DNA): TGTGCCAGCAGTGATCCCCCCCGAAACACCATATATTTT. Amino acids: CASSDPPRNTIYF.

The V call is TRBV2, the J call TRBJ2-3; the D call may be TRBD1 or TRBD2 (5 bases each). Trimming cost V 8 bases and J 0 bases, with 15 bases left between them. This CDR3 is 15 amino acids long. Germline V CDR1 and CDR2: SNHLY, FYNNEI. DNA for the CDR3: TGTGCCAGCCGGTTCGGGACGGGGAGCACAGATACGCAGTATTTT. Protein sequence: CASRFGTGSTDTQYF.

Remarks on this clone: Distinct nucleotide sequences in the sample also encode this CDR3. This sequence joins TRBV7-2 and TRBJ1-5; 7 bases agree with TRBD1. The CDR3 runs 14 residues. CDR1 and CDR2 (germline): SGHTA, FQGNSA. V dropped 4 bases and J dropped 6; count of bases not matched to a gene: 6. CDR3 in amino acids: CASSSRQGGQPQHF. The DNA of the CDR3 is TGTGCCAGCAGCTCCCGACAGGGAGGTCAGCCCCAGCATTTT.

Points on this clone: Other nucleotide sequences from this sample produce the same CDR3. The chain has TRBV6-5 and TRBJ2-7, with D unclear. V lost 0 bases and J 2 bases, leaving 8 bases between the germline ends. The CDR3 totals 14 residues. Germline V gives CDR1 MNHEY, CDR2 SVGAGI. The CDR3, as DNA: TGTGCCAGCAGTTACTCGGCCGGGCCCTACGAGCAGTACTTC. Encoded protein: CASSYSAGPYEQYF.

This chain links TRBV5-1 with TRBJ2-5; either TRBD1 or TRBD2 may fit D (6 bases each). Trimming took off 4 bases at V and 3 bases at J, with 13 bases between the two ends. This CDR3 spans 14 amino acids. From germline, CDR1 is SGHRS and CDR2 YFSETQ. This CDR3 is CASSPTGAKETQYF. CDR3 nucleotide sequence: TGCGCCAGCAGCCCCACGGGGGCTAAAGAGACCCAGTACTTC. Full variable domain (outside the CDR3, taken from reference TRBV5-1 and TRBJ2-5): KAGVTQTPRYLIKTRGQQVTLSCSPISGHRSVSWYQQTPGQGLQFLFEYFSETQRNKGNFPGRFSGRQFSNSRSEMNVSTLELGDSALYLCASSPTGAKETQYFGPGTRLLVL.

CDR3 DNA: TGTGCCAGCAGCCGGACAGGACGCACAGATACGCAGTATTTT. It translates to CASSRTGRTDTQYF. This rearrangement joins TRBV7-9 to TRBJ2-3; 7 positions match TRBD1. V gave up 5 bases and J gave up 1 base; unmatched junction bases: 3. The CDR3 totals 14 residues. Germline CDR1 SEHNR, CDR2 FQNEAQ (reference sequence).

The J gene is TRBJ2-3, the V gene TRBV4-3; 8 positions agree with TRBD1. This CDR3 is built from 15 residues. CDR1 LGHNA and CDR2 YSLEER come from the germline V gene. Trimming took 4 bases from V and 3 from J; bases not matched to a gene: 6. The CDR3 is CASSLQDRATDTQYF. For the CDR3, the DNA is TGCGCCAGCAGCCTCCAGGACAGGGCGACAGATACGCAGTATTTT.

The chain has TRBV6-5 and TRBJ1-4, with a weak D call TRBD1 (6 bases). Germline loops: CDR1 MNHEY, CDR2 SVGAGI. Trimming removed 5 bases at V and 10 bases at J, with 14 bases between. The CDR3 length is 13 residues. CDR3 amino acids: CASSRTVGVKLFF. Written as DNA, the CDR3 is TGTGCCAGCAGTCGGACAGTTGGAGTAAAACTGTTTTTT.

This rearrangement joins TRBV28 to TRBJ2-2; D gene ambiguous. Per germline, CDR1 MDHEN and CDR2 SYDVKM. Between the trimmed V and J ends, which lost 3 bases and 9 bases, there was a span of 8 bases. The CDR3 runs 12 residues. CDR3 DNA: TGTGCCAGCAGTTTGAGTAGATGGGAGCTGTTTTTT. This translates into CASSLSRWELFF.

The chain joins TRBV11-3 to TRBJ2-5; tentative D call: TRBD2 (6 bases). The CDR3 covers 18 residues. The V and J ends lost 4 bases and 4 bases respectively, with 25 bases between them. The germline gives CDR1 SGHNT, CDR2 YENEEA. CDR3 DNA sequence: TGTGCCAGCAGCTCCAGTCGGGCCATGTCGGGAGAACCAGAGACCCAGTACTTC. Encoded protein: CASSSSRAMSGEPETQYF.

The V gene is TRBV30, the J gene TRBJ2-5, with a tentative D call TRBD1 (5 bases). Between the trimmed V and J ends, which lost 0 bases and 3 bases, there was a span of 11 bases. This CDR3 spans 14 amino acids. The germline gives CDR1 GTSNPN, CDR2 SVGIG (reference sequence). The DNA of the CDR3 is TGTGCCTGGAGTGTGGGGCAGATCAAAGAGACCCAGTACTTC. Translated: CAWSVGQIKETQYF.

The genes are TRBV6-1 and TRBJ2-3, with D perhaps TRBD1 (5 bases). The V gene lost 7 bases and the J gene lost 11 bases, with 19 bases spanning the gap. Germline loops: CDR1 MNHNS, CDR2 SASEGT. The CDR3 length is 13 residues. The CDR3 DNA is TGTGCCAGCAAGGACACCCAACCTAGAAGGCAGTATTTT. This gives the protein CASKDTQPRRQYF.

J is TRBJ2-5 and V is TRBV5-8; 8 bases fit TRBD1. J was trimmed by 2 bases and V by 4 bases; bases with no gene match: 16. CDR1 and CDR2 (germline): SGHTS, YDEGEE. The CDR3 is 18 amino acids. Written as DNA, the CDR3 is TGTGCCAGCAGCACCCCTGTATGGACAGGGTTTTTTCAAGAGACCCAGTACTTC. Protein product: CASSTPVWTGFFQETQYF.

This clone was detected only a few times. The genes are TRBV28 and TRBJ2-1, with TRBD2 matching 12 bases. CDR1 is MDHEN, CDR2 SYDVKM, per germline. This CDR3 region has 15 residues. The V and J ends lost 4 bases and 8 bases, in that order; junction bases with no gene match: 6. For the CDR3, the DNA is TGTGCCAGCAGTTCTGCTAGCGGGAGGGCCGATGAGCAGTTCTTC. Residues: CASSSASGRADEQFF.

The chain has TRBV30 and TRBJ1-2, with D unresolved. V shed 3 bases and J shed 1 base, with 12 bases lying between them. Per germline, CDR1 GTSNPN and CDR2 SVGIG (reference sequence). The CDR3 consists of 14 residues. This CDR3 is CAWRRGDRNYGYTF. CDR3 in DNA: TGTGCCTGGAGACGCGGAGACCGTAACTATGGCTACACCTTC. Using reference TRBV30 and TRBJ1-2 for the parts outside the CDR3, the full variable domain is SQTIHQWPATLVQPVGSPLSLECTVEGTSNPNLYWYRQAAGRGLQLLFYSVGIGQISSEVPQNLSASRPQDRQFILSSKKLLLSDSGFYLCAWRRGDRNYGYTFGSGTRLTVV.

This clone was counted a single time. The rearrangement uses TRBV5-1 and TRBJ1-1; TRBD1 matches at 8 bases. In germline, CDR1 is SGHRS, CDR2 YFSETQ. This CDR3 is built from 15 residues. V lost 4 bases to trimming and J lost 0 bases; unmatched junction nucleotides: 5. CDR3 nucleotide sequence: TGCGCCAGCAGCCGCCCGACAGGGGTGAACACTGAAGCTTTCTTT. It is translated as CASSRPTGVNTEAFF.

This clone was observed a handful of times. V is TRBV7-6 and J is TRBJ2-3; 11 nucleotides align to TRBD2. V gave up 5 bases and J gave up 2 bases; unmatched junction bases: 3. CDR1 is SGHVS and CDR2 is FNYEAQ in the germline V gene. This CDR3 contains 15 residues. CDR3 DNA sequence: TGTGCCAGCAGCAGACTAGCGGGATCCACAGATACGCAGTATTTT. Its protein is CASSRLAGSTDTQYF.